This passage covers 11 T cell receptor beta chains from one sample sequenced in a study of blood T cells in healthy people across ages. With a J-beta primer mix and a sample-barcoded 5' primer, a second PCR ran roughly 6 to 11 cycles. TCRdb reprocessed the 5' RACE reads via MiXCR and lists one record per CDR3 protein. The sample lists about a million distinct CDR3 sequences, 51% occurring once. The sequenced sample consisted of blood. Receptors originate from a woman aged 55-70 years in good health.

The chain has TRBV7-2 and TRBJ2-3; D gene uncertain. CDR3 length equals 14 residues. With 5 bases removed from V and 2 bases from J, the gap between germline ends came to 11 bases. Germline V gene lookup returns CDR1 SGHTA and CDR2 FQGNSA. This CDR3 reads CASSVGYSTDTQYF. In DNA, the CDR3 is TGTGCCAGCAGCGTTGGCTACTCCACAGATACGCAGTATTTT. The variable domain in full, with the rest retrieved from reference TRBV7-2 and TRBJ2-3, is GAGVSQSPSNKVTEKGKDVELRCDPISGHTALYWYRQSLGQGLEFLIYFQGNSAPDKSGLPSDRFSAERTGGSVSTLTIQRTQQEDSAVYLCASSVGYSTDTQYFGPGTRLTVL.

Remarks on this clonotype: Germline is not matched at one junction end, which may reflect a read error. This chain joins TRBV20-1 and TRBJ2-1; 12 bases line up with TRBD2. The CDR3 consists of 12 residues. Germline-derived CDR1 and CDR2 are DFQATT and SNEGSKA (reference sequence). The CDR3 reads CRASGRAWEQFF. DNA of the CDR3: TGCAGGGCTAGCGGGAGGGCCTGGGAGCAGTTCTTC.

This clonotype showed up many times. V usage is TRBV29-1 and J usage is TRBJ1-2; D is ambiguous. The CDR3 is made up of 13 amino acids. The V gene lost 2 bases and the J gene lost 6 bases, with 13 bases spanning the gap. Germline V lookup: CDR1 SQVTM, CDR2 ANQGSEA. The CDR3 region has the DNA TGCAGCGTTGAACAGCGGCTGTGGGATGGCTACACCTTC. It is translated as CSVEQRLWDGYTF.

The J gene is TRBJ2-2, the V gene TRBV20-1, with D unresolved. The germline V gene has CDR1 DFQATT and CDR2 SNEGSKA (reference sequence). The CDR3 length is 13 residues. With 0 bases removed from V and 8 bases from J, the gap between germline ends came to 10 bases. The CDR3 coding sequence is TGCAGTGCTAGAGAGATGCCCGGGGGGGAGCTGTTTTTT. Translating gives CSAREMPGGELFF.

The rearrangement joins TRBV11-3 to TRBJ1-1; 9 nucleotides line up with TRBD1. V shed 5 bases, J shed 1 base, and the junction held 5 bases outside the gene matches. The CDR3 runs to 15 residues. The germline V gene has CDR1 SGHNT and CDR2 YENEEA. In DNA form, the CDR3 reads TGTGCCAGCAGCGCCGGACAGGGGTGGAACACTGAAGCTTTCTTT. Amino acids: CASSAGQGWNTEAFF.

Here the CDR3 DNA reads TGCAGCGTGGCTACGGGACTAGCCAACAATGAGCAGTTCTTC. Its protein is CSVATGLANNEQFF. The gene calls are TRBV29-1 and TRBJ2-1, with TRBD2 matching over 9 bases. The CDR3 is 14 amino acids. Germline loops: CDR1 SQVTM, CDR2 ANQGSEA. The trim removed 6 bases at V and 5 bases at J, leaving 8 bases unmatched.

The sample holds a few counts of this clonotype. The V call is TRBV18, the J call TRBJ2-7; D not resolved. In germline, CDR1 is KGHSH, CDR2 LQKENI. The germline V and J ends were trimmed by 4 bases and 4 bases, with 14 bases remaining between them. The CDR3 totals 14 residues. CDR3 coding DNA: TGTGCCAGCTCACAATCCCGCACTATTTACGAGCAGTACTTC. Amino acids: CASSQSRTIYEQYF. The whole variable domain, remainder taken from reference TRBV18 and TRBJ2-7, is NAGVMQNPRHLVRRRGQEARLRCSPMKGHSHVYWYRQLPEEGLKFMVYLQKENIIDESGMPKERFSAEFPKEGPSILRIQQVVRGDSAAYFCASSQSRTIYEQYFGPGTRLTVT.

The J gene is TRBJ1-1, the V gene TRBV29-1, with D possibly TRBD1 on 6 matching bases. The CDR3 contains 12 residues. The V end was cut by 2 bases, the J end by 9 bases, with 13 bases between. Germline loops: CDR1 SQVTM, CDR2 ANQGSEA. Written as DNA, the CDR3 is TGCAGCGTTGAAAGGGGGGCCGGACAAGCTTTCTTT. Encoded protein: CSVERGAGQAFF.

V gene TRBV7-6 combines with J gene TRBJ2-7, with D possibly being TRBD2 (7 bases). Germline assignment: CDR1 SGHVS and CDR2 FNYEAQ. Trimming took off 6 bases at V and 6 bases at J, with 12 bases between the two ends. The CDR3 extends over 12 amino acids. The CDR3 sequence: CASSLAGAEQYF. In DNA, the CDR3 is TGTGCCAGCAGTCTTGCGGGGGCCGAGCAGTACTTC.

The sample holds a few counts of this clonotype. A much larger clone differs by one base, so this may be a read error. In DNA, the CDR3 is TGCAGTTGGGTGGCGGACCACAATGAGCAGTACTTC. Its translation: CSWVADHNEQYF. The V gene is TRBV20-1, the J gene TRBJ2-7, with D hard to call. The V end lost 8 bases, the J end lost 7 bases, and 18 bases lay between the germline ends. There are 12 residues in the CDR3. Germline-derived CDR1 and CDR2 are DFQATT and SNEGSKA (reference sequence).

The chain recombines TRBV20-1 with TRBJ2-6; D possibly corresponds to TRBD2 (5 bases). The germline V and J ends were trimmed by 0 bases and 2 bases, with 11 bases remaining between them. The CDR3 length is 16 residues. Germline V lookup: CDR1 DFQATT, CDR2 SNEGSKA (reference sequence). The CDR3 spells CSARELRAAGANVLTF. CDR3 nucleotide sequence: TGCAGTGCTAGAGAATTGAGGGCGGCTGGGGCCAACGTCCTGACTTTC.